This passage covers 25 T cell receptor beta chains from one sample sequenced in a study of blood T cell repertoires in COVID-19 (dated by TCRdb to between 2020 and 2021). The protocol used for the library was the immunoSEQ multiplex PCR assay. TCRdb mirrors the immuneACCESS table, restricted to in-frame sequences. Some clones are absent from its copies; in checked studies, under half trace to an unresolved V gene, and the reason for the others is unknown. This sample holds 50,000 or so clones; about 84% were observed only once. 2% to 2.5% of the sample goes to the ten largest clones. Sequencing was performed on peripheral blood. These TCRs come from a woman in her sixties with acute or convalescent COVID-19.

The J gene is TRBJ1-5, the V gene TRBV7-6; D not resolved. Trimming removed 6 bases at V and 2 bases at J, with 17 bases between. The CDR3 extends over 16 amino acids. The germline CDR1 and CDR2 sequences are SGHVS and FNYEAQ. In DNA form, the CDR3 reads TGTGCCAGCAGGTTATTGAGAGCTCTTGGCAATCAGCCCCAGCATTTT. It yields the protein CASRLLRALGNQPQHF. The whole variable domain, filled in from reference TRBV7-6 and TRBJ1-5, reads GAGVSQSPRYKVTKRGQDVALRCDPISGHVSLYWYRQALGQGPEFLTYFNYEAQQDKSGLPNDRFSAERPEGSISTLTIQRTEQRDSAMYRCASRLLRALGNQPQHFGDGTRLSIL.

This chain links TRBV3-1 (or the pseudogene TRBV3-2) with TRBJ2-7, with 11 bases fitting TRBD2. The CDR3 consists of 14 residues. Germline trimming cut 4 bases from V and 6 bases from J; bases unmatched to any gene: 5. Germline lookup yields CDR1 LGHDT and CDR2 YNNKEL (reference sequence). For the CDR3, the DNA is TGTGCCAGCAGCCTAGCGGGAGGGCTCGCCGAGCAGTACTTC. This codes for CASSLAGGLAEQYF.

The chain combines TRBV27 with TRBJ1-2, with D maybe TRBD1 (5 bases). Germline CDR1 and CDR2: MNHEY and SMNVEV (reference sequence). V dropped 5 bases and J dropped 6 bases, with 16 bases sitting between them. CDR3 length equals 14 residues. CDR3: CASSTPGDFDGYTF. In DNA, the CDR3 is TGTGCCAGCAGTACCCCGGGGGACTTCGATGGCTACACCTTC.

This clone has just a few counts. The rearrangement joins TRBV5-4 to TRBJ2-1; TRBD2 matches at 7 bases. In germline, CDR1 is SGHNT, CDR2 YYREEE (reference sequence). After removal of 4 bases from V and 2 bases from J, the junction contained 15 bases not matched to a gene. CDR3 length: 18 residues. This chain's CDR3 is CASSPGVAGEPAYNEQFF. DNA of the CDR3: TGTGCCAGCAGCCCCGGGGTAGCGGGTGAACCCGCCTACAATGAGCAGTTCTTC.

This chain connects TRBV28 to TRBJ2-3; weak D call: TRBD2 (5 bases). Germline CDR1 and CDR2: MDHEN and SYDVKM. The ends were cut back, 3 bases at V and 1 base at J, with 11 bases in the middle. CDR3 length: 15 residues. The CDR3 DNA reads TGTGCCAGCAGTTTGCAGGCGAGGGGCACAGATACGCAGTATTTT. It encodes CASSLQARGTDTQYF. Full variable domain (outside the CDR3, taken from reference TRBV28 and TRBJ2-3): DVKVTQSSRYLVKRTGEKVFLECVQDMDHENMFWYRQDPGLGLRLIYFSYDVKMKEKGDIPEGYSVSREKKERFSLILESASTNQTSMYLCASSLQARGTDTQYFGPGTRLTVL.

The chain uses TRBV7-3 and TRBJ2-2, with 10 bases that match TRBD1. The CDR3 consists of 19 residues. Germline V CDR1 and CDR2: SGHTA, FQGTGA. Trimming took 5 bases from V and 3 from J; bases not matched to a gene: 15. This CDR3 is CASSPLWGRTGGDTGELFF. CDR3 sequence (DNA): TGTGCCAGCAGCCCATTATGGGGGAGGACAGGGGGAGACACCGGGGAGCTGTTTTTT.

This chain links TRBV7-3 with TRBJ2-2; perhaps TRBD2 as D (5 bases). CDR1 and CDR2 from the germline V gene are SGHTA and FQGTGA. V lost 5 bases, J lost 6 bases, and 16 bases lay in between. The CDR3 length is 15 residues. The CDR3 spells CASSLNSTRAGELFF. The CDR3 bases are TGTGCCAGCAGCCTTAATTCGACGAGGGCCGGGGAGCTGTTTTTT. The variable domain in full, with the rest retrieved from reference TRBV7-3 and TRBJ2-2, is GAGVSQTPSNKVTEKGKYVELRCDPISGHTALYWYRQSLGQGPEFLIYFQGTGAADDSGLPNDRFFAVRPEGSVSTLKIQRTERGDSAVYLCASSLNSTRAGELFFGEGSRLTVL.

The V call is TRBV13, the J call TRBJ1-3, with 8 nucleotides matching TRBD1. In germline, CDR1 is PRHDT, CDR2 FYEKMQ (reference sequence). The CDR3 has 16 residues. J gave up 5 bases and V 4 bases, and 10 bases lay outside the gene matches. CDR3 sequence: CASSSSPGTGRNTIYF. CDR3 nucleotides: TGTGCCAGCAGCTCATCTCCCGGGACAGGACGAAACACCATATATTTT. The complete variable domain, with remaining parts taken from reference TRBV13 and TRBJ1-3, reads AAGVIQSPRHLIKEKRETATLKCYPIPRHDTVYWYQQGPGQDPQFLISFYEKMQSDKGSIPDRFSAQQFSDYHSELNMSSLELGDSALYFCASSSSPGTGRNTIYFGEGSWLTVV.

The V and J genes are TRBV5-4 and TRBJ1-2; D is perhaps TRBD1 (5 bases). V was clipped by 2 bases and J by 2 bases, with 10 bases between them. The CDR3 length is 14 residues. Germline CDR1 is SGHNT and CDR2 is YYREEE (reference sequence). The CDR3 region is CASSLAGQNYGYTF. The CDR3 DNA is TGTGCCAGCAGCTTAGCAGGGCAAAACTATGGCTACACCTTC.

CDR3 bases: TGTGCCTGGAGTGGGGGCTTCTACACCTTC. Translation gives CAWSGGFYTF. The rearrangement links TRBV30 to TRBJ1-2, with TRBD1 as a possible D gene (5 bases). The V and J ends lost 1 base and 10 bases respectively, with 7 bases between them. This CDR3 is 10 amino acids long. Germline V gives CDR1 GTSNPN, CDR2 SVGIG (reference sequence).

V and J are TRBV6-5 and TRBJ1-6; 8 nucleotides match TRBD1. V shed 2 bases, J shed 9 bases, and the junction held 6 bases outside the gene matches. The CDR3 is 15 residues long. In germline, CDR1 is MNHEY, CDR2 SVGAGI. CDR3 nucleotide sequence: TGTGCCAGCAGTTACCGACAGGGGAACGGTTCACCCCTCCACTTT. It encodes CASSYRQGNGSPLHF.

The CDR3 sequence is CASTPRQVNEKLFF. The CDR3 DNA follows: TGTGCCAGCACCCCGAGACAGGTTAATGAAAAACTGTTTTTT. The rearrangement links TRBV6-5 to TRBJ1-4; a weak D match, TRBD1 (6 bases). Between the trimmed V and J ends, which lost 7 bases and 4 bases, there was a span of 13 bases. Germline CDR1 MNHEY, CDR2 SVGAGI. CDR3 length: 14 amino acids.

The chain joins TRBV10-2 to TRBJ1-3, with 8 bases lining up with TRBD1. Trimming at V came to 2 bases and at J to 2 bases, leaving 5 bases not matched to a gene. Germline loops: CDR1 WSHSY, CDR2 SAAADI. There are 16 residues in the CDR3. As DNA, the CDR3 is TGCGCCAGCAGTGAGGTTCGCAGGGGGCCTGGAAACACCATATATTTT. This gives the protein CASSEVRRGPGNTIYF.

In the case of this clone: It is unclear where the CDR3 begins or ends on the DNA, so no DNA is shown, and the CDR3 is as TCRdb lists it. The chain combines TRBV28 with TRBJ2-6; TRBD1 is the table's D call, not checked against the DNA. 18 amino acids form the CDR3, both terminal residues included. Germline V lookup: CDR1 MDHEN, CDR2 SYDVKM. This CDR3 reads CASSILGQGRPGANVLTF.

The rearrangement uses TRBV4-2 and TRBJ1-2; D is ambiguous. V was pared by 0 bases and J by 7 bases, with 15 bases between. CDR3 size: 15 residues. Germline CDR1 is LGHNA and CDR2 is YNFKEQ. The CDR3 DNA follows: TGTGCCAGCAGCCAAGATAATGAGGGAGCGGTTGGCTACACCTTC. Its protein product is CASSQDNEGAVGYTF.

This clone occurred a few times. The chain is built from TRBV11-2 and TRBJ1-2; D unresolved. The V end lost 0 bases, the J end lost 6 bases, and 17 bases lay between the germline ends. Germline assignment: CDR1 SGHAT and CDR2 FQNNGV. This CDR3 region has 16 residues. CDR3 loop: CASSLDLRPSLDGYTF. CDR3 nucleotides: TGTGCCAGCAGCTTAGATCTGAGGCCGTCCCTAGATGGCTACACCTTC.

The sample holds a few counts of this clone. The chain has TRBV19 and TRBJ2-1; TRBD2 matches at 7 bases. Trimming at V came to 5 bases and at J to 6 bases, leaving 13 bases not matched to a gene. This CDR3 has 16 amino acids. The V gene's germline CDR1 is LNHDA and CDR2 SQIVND (reference sequence). Here the CDR3 reads CASSDRIPGTINEQFF. The DNA of the CDR3 is TGTGCCAGTAGTGACCGAATTCCCGGGACTATCAATGAGCAGTTCTTC.

The rearrangement joins TRBV6-4 to TRBJ1-2; 8 nucleotides line up with TRBD1. The junction had 0 bases not matched to a gene; V was cut back by 3 bases and J by 3 bases. Germline V gene sequence: CDR1 MRHNA, CDR2 SNTAGT. The CDR3 spans 13 residues. CDR3 protein: CASSETGDYGYTF. The CDR3 nucleotides read TGTGCCAGCAGTGAGACAGGGGACTATGGCTACACCTTC.

The V call is TRBV13, the J call TRBJ2-1; a possible D gene is TRBD2 (5 bases). The CDR3 extends over 11 amino acids. Trimming removed 5 bases from V and 8 bases from J, with 7 bases in between. Per germline, CDR1 PRHDT and CDR2 FYEKMQ (reference sequence). CDR3 region: CASSDGDEQFF. DNA of the CDR3: TGTGCCAGCAGCGACGGGGATGAGCAGTTCTTC.

The rearrangement links TRBV12-3 or TRBV12-4 to TRBJ2-3; the match to TRBD1 covers 8 bases. The CDR3 length is 12 residues. For the CDR3, the DNA is TGTGCGGACAGGGAAAGCACAGATACGCAGTATTTT. Translation gives CADRESTDTQYF.

This clone showed up just once. CDR3 DNA: TGTGCCAGCTCACCTACACTTGGCGGGGCGGGTGTCTCCCAAGAGACCCAGTACTTC. As protein: CASSPTLGGAGVSQETQYF. The rearrangement links TRBV18 to TRBJ2-5, with D perhaps TRBD2 (6 bases). Germline CDR1 and CDR2: KGHSH and LQKENI. There are 19 residues in the CDR3. V was cut by 3 bases and J by 1 base, with 24 bases left in between.

The chain employs TRBV5-4 and TRBJ2-1, with TRBD1 matching 7 bases. In germline, CDR1 is SGHNT, CDR2 YYREEE (reference sequence). The J segment lost 6 bases and the V segment lost 3 bases, leaving 3 bases of the junction unmatched. CDR3 length: 13 residues. The CDR3 bases are TGTGCCAGCAGCTGGGGACAGAGCAATGAGCAGTTCTTC. Translation: CASSWGQSNEQFF.

CDR3 in amino acids: CASSHRGGDSGNTIYF. CDR3 nucleotides: TGTGCCAGCAGCCACAGGGGCGGAGACTCTGGAAACACCATATATTTT. This chain links TRBV4-2 with TRBJ1-3; possibly TRBD1 for D (6 bases). Trimming stripped 3 bases from V and 0 bases from J, with 12 bases between. The CDR3 spans 16 residues. Germline CDR1 and CDR2: LGHNA and YNFKEQ.

The CDR3 DNA reads as TGTGCCAGCAGCGCGGAACAGGGTTTTGTGACAAGCTCCTATAATTCACCCCTCCACTTT. It is translated as CASSAEQGFVTSSYNSPLHF. The chain combines TRBV9 with TRBJ1-6; D might be TRBD1 (6 bases). With 3 bases removed from V and 0 bases from J, the gap between germline ends came to 22 bases. Looked up from germline, CDR1 is SGDLS and CDR2 is YYNGEE. The CDR3 is 20 residues long.

The rearrangement uses TRBV6-5 and TRBJ1-1; tentatively, D is TRBD1 (5 bases). In germline, CDR1 is MNHEY, CDR2 SVGAGI. The V and J ends lost 5 bases and 0 bases respectively, with 10 bases between them. The CDR3 length is 14 residues. The CDR3 here is CASSRLDMNTEAFF. The CDR3 DNA reads as TGTGCCAGCAGTCGCTTGGACATGAACACTGAAGCTTTCTTT.